A selection of T cell receptor beta chains follows, all from one sample in a study of blood T cell repertoires in COVID-19. Measured with immunoSEQ multiplex PCR; TCRdb has only the in-frame clones, and not every one. This table holds about 380,000 clones, 88% found once. Sequencing was done on a sample of PBMCs or T cells enriched from blood (not recorded which). The receptors derive from a woman younger than 30 who had recovered from COVID-19. The CDR3 runs from the conserved cysteine through the conserved F or W. D genes are given only for firm matches. Only part of the rows carry a size: once, few, many, or a class if the clone is expanded.

d_call	clone_size	v_call	j_call	cdr3_aa	cdr3_nt
NA	NA	TRBV15	TRBJ1-2	CATSRLTGEDYGYTF	TGTGCCACCAGCAGATTGACCGGAGAAGACTATGGCTACACCTTC
TRBD2	NA	TRBV18	TRBJ2-1	CASSPSGLAGEYNEQFF	TGTGCCAGCTCACCATCAGGACTAGCGGGGGAGTACAATGAGCAGTTCTTC
TRBD2	NA	TRBV10-1	TRBJ2-7	CASSAEASGAGLEQYF	TGCGCCAGCAGTGCTGAGGCTAGCGGGGCGGGACTGGAGCAGTACTTC
TRBD1	NA	TRBV7-9	TRBJ1-1	CASSLGGWDRANAEAFF	TGTGCCAGCAGCTTAGGAGGGTGGGACAGGGCGAACGCTGAAGCTTTCTTT
TRBD1	NA	TRBV9	TRBJ2-2	CASSDRGNRELFF	TGTGCCAGCTCGGACAGGGGCAATAGGGAGCTGTTTTTT
TRBD2	NA	TRBV19	TRBJ2-3	CACRGGLTDTQYF	TGTGCCTGTCGGGGGGGGCTGACAGATACGCAGTATTTT
TRBD1	NA	TRBV5-6	TRBJ1-6	CASSWGTGGLSPLHF	TGTGCCAGCAGCTGGGGGACAGGGGGCCTTTCACCCCTCCACTTT
NA	once	TRBV9	TRBJ2-7	CASSPKWTTSYEQYF	TGTGCCAGCAGCCCAAAGTGGACTACCTCCTACGAGCAGTACTTC
TRBD2	NA	TRBV5-1	TRBJ2-2	CASSTAGGNTGELFF	TGCGCCAGCAGCACGGCGGGGGGGAACACCGGGGAGCTGTTTTTT
NA	NA	TRBV9	TRBJ1-1	CASSVAGMNTEAFF	TGTGCCAGCAGCGTAGCTGGCATGAACACTGAAGCTTTCTTT
NA	NA	TRBV28	TRBJ1-4	CASRRFAANEKLFF	TGTGCCAGCAGGCGGTTCGCGGCTAATGAAAAACTGTTTTTT
NA	NA	TRBV6-5	TRBJ2-7	CASSTPGMTYEQYF	TGTGCCAGCAGCACCCCAGGGATGACCTACGAGCAGTACTTC
NA	NA	TRBV2	TRBJ2-1	CASSGEQGNEQFF	TGTGCCAGCAGTGGGGAACAGGGAAATGAGCAGTTCTTC
NA	NA	TRBV4-2	TRBJ1-2	CASSQPDHPRSGYTF	TGTGCCAGCAGCCAACCAGACCATCCCCGGAGCGGCTACACCTTC
NA	NA	TRBV7-2	TRBJ2-7	CASSLAPPGGEQYF	TGTGCCAGCAGCTTAGCCCCCCCCGGGGGCGAGCAGTACTTC
TRBD1	NA	TRBV5-5	TRBJ2-1	CASSFPTGVVNEQFF	TGTGCCAGCAGCTTCCCTACAGGGGTGGTCAATGAGCAGTTCTTC
NA	NA	TRBV2	TRBJ1-1	CASSEAVEAFF	TGTGCCAGCAGTGAGGCGGTTGAAGCTTTCTTT
NA	NA	TRBV5-5	TRBJ1-1	CASSLEVSRRTEAFF	TGTGCCAGCAGCTTGGAGGTCTCTAGAAGGACTGAAGCTTTCTTT
NA	few	TRBV2	TRBJ1-3	CASKENGDTIYF	TGTGCCAGCAAGGAGAACGGGGACACCATATATTTT
NA	NA	TRBV9	TRBJ2-7	CASSDINNYEQYF	TGTGCCAGCAGCGATATTAACAACTACGAGCAGTACTTC
NA	NA	TRBV10-3	TRBJ1-5	CAISATEDSNQPQHF	TGTGCCATCAGCGCGACAGAGGATAGCAATCAGCCCCAGCATTTT
TRBD1	NA	TRBV7-8	TRBJ2-2	CASSLGQGGTGELFF	TGTGCCAGCAGCTTGGGACAGGGGGGCACCGGGGAGCTGTTTTTT
NA	NA	TRBV3-1/TRBV3-2	TRBJ2-3	CASSQRTVTDTQYF	TGTGCCAGCAGCCAGAGGACAGTCACAGATACGCAGTATTTT
NA	NA	TRBV19	TRBJ2-7	CASSISPTGYYEQYF	TGTGCCAGTAGTATCTCCCCGACAGGCTACTACGAGCAGTACTTC
NA	NA	TRBV24-1	TRBJ2-1	CATSDADGSPYNEQFF	TGTGCCACCAGTGACGCTGACGGGAGCCCCTACAATGAGCAGTTCTTC